A selection of T cell receptor beta chains follows, all from one sample in a study of OX40 agonist ivuxolimab in advanced cancers. Libraries were prepared by immunoSEQ multiplex PCR; TCRdb keeps only in-frame clonotypes and omits some of them. The sample has some 66,000 clones, roughly 76% seen once. Sequences were derived from CD4+ or CD8+ T cells sorted from blood, sampled in a trial of the OX40 agonist ivuxolimab. The source of these receptors is an adult with an advanced solid tumor such as melanoma, head and neck, liver or kidney cancer. Both conserved end residues are part of each CDR3. Fields, in order: CDR3 DNA, CDR3 protein, D gene, V gene, J gene, clone size. D genes are given only for firm matches. Part of the rows lack a size; the others show once, few, many or a class for expanded clones.

cdr3_nt: TGTGCCATCAGTCGACTAGCGGGAAATAGCGAGACCCAGTACTTC
cdr3_aa: CAISRLAGNSETQYF
d_call: TRBD2
v_call: TRBV10-3
j_call: TRBJ2-5
clone_size: NA

cdr3_nt: TGTGCCACCAGCCGTTCAGGTCCGGGACAGGGGGCGGTAAATCAGCCCCAGCATTTT
cdr3_aa: CATSRSGPGQGAVNQPQHF
d_call: TRBD1
v_call: TRBV15
j_call: TRBJ1-5
clone_size: once

cdr3_nt: TGTGCCAGTAGCGCCGGGGGGGCAGGCAGAGGTCAGCCCCAGCATTTT
cdr3_aa: CASSAGGAGRGQPQHF
d_call: NA
v_call: TRBV19
j_call: TRBJ1-5
clone_size: NA

cdr3_nt: TGTGCCAGCAGAGCACCGGGGGACTACCGGTTCTTC
cdr3_aa: CASRAPGDYRFF
d_call: TRBD2
v_call: TRBV6-1
j_call: TRBJ2-1
clone_size: few

cdr3_nt: TGCGCCAGCAGCTTGGGGGTCAAAGGAGAGACCCAGTACTTC
cdr3_aa: CASSLGVKGETQYF
d_call: NA
v_call: TRBV5-1
j_call: TRBJ2-5
clone_size: NA

cdr3_nt: TGTGCCAGCAGCCCGCGGACAGGGGACAATGAGCAGTTCTTC
cdr3_aa: CASSPRTGDNEQFF
d_call: TRBD1
v_call: TRBV11-2
j_call: TRBJ2-1
clone_size: NA

cdr3_nt: TGTGCCAGCTCACCGACCACAGGGACTAACCACGAGCAGTACTTC
cdr3_aa: CASSPTTGTNHEQYF
d_call: NA
v_call: TRBV18
j_call: TRBJ2-7
clone_size: NA

cdr3_nt: TGTGCCAGCAGTCAAAACAGCCACTCCTACGAGCAGTACTTC
cdr3_aa: CASSQNSHSYEQYF
d_call: NA
v_call: TRBV27
j_call: TRBJ2-7
clone_size: few

cdr3_nt: TGCGCCAGCAGCTTGTCGTGGTCCGCCGGGGAGCTGTTTTTT
cdr3_aa: CASSLSWSAGELFF
d_call: NA
v_call: TRBV5-1
j_call: TRBJ2-2
clone_size: NA

cdr3_nt: TGTGCCAGTAGTCCCCTGGGGGGCGGGAATCAGCCCCAGCATTTT
cdr3_aa: CASSPLGGGNQPQHF
d_call: NA
v_call: TRBV19
j_call: TRBJ1-5
clone_size: NA

cdr3_nt: TGTGCCAGCAGCTTAGGACAGGGGGGTGACTATGGCTACACCTTC
cdr3_aa: CASSLGQGGDYGYTF
d_call: TRBD1
v_call: TRBV7-9
j_call: TRBJ1-2
clone_size: few

cdr3_nt: TGTGCCAGCAGCCAAGGGTGGGACCCCTGGAGCTCCTACGAGCAGTACTTC
cdr3_aa: CASSQGWDPWSSYEQYF
d_call: NA
v_call: TRBV4-2
j_call: TRBJ2-7
clone_size: NA

cdr3_nt: TGTGCCAGCAGCGAGGGGGTTAGGGCTGGAAACACCATATATTTT
cdr3_aa: CASSEGVRAGNTIYF
d_call: NA
v_call: TRBV5-8
j_call: TRBJ1-3
clone_size: NA

cdr3_nt: TGCGCCAGCAGCCTGGAGGCACTGAGCTACGAGCAGTACTTC
cdr3_aa: CASSLEALSYEQYF
d_call: NA
v_call: TRBV5-1
j_call: TRBJ2-7
clone_size: NA

cdr3_nt: TGTGCTAGTGGTCAAGACAGTTCCTACAATGAGCAGTTCTTC
cdr3_aa: CASGQDSSYNEQFF
d_call: NA
v_call: TRBV12-5
j_call: TRBJ2-1
clone_size: NA

cdr3_nt: TGTGCCAGCAGTTACACCCTGGGGGCTGAAACCGGGGAGCTGTTTTTT
cdr3_aa: CASSYTLGAETGELFF
d_call: NA
v_call: TRBV6-5
j_call: TRBJ2-2
clone_size: NA

cdr3_nt: TGTGCCAGCAGTTTTGGACTAGCGGGAGTCAATGAGCAGTTCTTC
cdr3_aa: CASSFGLAGVNEQFF
d_call: TRBD2
v_call: TRBV6-5
j_call: TRBJ2-1
clone_size: NA

cdr3_nt: TGTGCCAGCAGTTCTGTTGGCTACACCTTC
cdr3_aa: CASSSVGYTF
d_call: NA
v_call: TRBV28
j_call: TRBJ1-2
clone_size: NA

cdr3_nt: TGTGCCAGCAGGTTAGACAGGGCGGGCAATCAGCCCCAGCATTTT
cdr3_aa: CASRLDRAGNQPQHF
d_call: TRBD1
v_call: TRBV6-1
j_call: TRBJ1-5
clone_size: NA

cdr3_nt: TGCGCCAGCAGCCCGACAGGGGCCTCAGAGCAGTTCTTC
cdr3_aa: CASSPTGASEQFF
d_call: TRBD1
v_call: TRBV5-1
j_call: TRBJ2-1
clone_size: once

cdr3_nt: TGCGCCAGCAGCCCGATGGCGACAGACGGTTCCTACGAGCAGTACTTC
cdr3_aa: CASSPMATDGSYEQYF
d_call: NA
v_call: TRBV5-1
j_call: TRBJ2-7
clone_size: NA

cdr3_nt: TGTGCCAGCAGCTCCCGACTAACCAGTTTGGGAGAGACCCAGTACTTC
cdr3_aa: CASSSRLTSLGETQYF
d_call: NA
v_call: TRBV7-2
j_call: TRBJ2-5
clone_size: NA

cdr3_nt: TGCGCCAGCAGCTTGAGCTCGCAGGGGGCCTCTGGCTACACCTTC
cdr3_aa: CASSLSSQGASGYTF
d_call: TRBD1
v_call: TRBV5-1
j_call: TRBJ1-2
clone_size: NA

cdr3_nt: TGTGCCAGCACCGACGCTGTCGGGTCCGAAGCTTTCTTT
cdr3_aa: CASTDAVGSEAFF
d_call: NA
v_call: TRBV7-9
j_call: TRBJ1-1
clone_size: NA

cdr3_nt: TGTGCCAGCAGCTTGACAGCTAACACTGAAGCTTTCTTT
cdr3_aa: CASSLTANTEAFF
d_call: NA
v_call: TRBV7-3
j_call: TRBJ1-1
clone_size: NA

cdr3_nt: TGCGCCAGCAGTGAGTATGGGGGGCCTGGAGAGCAGTACTTC
cdr3_aa: CASSEYGGPGEQYF
d_call: NA
v_call: TRBV10-1
j_call: TRBJ2-7
clone_size: NA

cdr3_nt: TGTGCCAGCAGCCCCCACGCGGGGCAGGACACTGAAGCTTTCTTT
cdr3_aa: CASSPHAGQDTEAFF
d_call: NA
v_call: TRBV14
j_call: TRBJ1-1
clone_size: NA

cdr3_nt: TGTGCCAGCAGTGAACTAGGACAGTATAATTCACCCCTCCACTTT
cdr3_aa: CASSELGQYNSPLHF
d_call: NA
v_call: TRBV6-1
j_call: TRBJ1-6
clone_size: NA

cdr3_nt: TGTGCCAGCAGACCGGGGACAGAAGAGACCCAGTACTTC
cdr3_aa: CASRPGTEETQYF
d_call: TRBD1
v_call: TRBV11-3
j_call: TRBJ2-5
clone_size: once

cdr3_nt: TGTGCCAGCAGCCGAGGGGTAACCTACGAGCAGTACTTC
cdr3_aa: CASSRGVTYEQYF
d_call: NA
v_call: TRBV7-8
j_call: TRBJ2-7
clone_size: once

cdr3_nt: TGTGCCAGCAGCCCTGGAACAGAGACCCAGTACTTC
cdr3_aa: CASSPGTETQYF
d_call: NA
v_call: TRBV5-6
j_call: TRBJ2-5
clone_size: NA

cdr3_nt: TGTGCCAGCAGGACACTAGCGGGAGGCCCAGATACGCAGTATTTT
cdr3_aa: CASRTLAGGPDTQYF
d_call: TRBD2
v_call: TRBV27
j_call: TRBJ2-3
clone_size: NA

cdr3_nt: TGTGCCAGCAGCTTAACGTGGACCGGGGAGCTGTTTTTT
cdr3_aa: CASSLTWTGELFF
d_call: NA
v_call: TRBV7-9
j_call: TRBJ2-2
clone_size: few

cdr3_nt: TGTGCCAGCAGTCTGGGGGGATTCACAGATACGCAGTATTTT
cdr3_aa: CASSLGGFTDTQYF
d_call: NA
v_call: TRBV2
j_call: TRBJ2-3
clone_size: once

cdr3_nt: TGTGCCATCAGTGCCTATGACAGGGAATGGGTGGACAATGAGCAGTTCTTC
cdr3_aa: CAISAYDREWVDNEQFF
d_call: TRBD1
v_call: TRBV10-3
j_call: TRBJ2-1
clone_size: NA

cdr3_nt: TGTGCCACCAGCAGAGATCGGGACATCCAAGAGACCCAGTACTTC
cdr3_aa: CATSRDRDIQETQYF
d_call: NA
v_call: TRBV15
j_call: TRBJ2-5
clone_size: once

cdr3_nt: TGTGCCAGCAGTACCACCAGCTACACCTTC
cdr3_aa: CASSTTSYTF
d_call: NA
v_call: TRBV2
j_call: TRBJ1-2
clone_size: NA

cdr3_nt: TGCGCCAGCAGCTTGAGACGGCCGAACACTGAAGCTTTCTTT
cdr3_aa: CASSLRRPNTEAFF
d_call: NA
v_call: TRBV5-1
j_call: TRBJ1-1
clone_size: NA

cdr3_nt: TGTGCCAGCAGTTACTCGGACAACCAAGAGACCCAGTACTTC
cdr3_aa: CASSYSDNQETQYF
d_call: NA
v_call: TRBV6-5
j_call: TRBJ2-5
clone_size: NA

cdr3_nt: TGTGCCAGCAGCGTAAAGCCCGGGTCTAGAGATACGCAGTATTTT
cdr3_aa: CASSVKPGSRDTQYF
d_call: NA
v_call: TRBV9
j_call: TRBJ2-3
clone_size: few

cdr3_nt: TGTGCCAGCAGTTCAGACGTTGTTGGGACACGTCTACGAGGCTACACCTTC
cdr3_aa: CASSSDVVGTRLRGYTF
d_call: NA
v_call: TRBV27
j_call: TRBJ1-2
clone_size: few

cdr3_nt: TGTGCCAGCAGCGAGGGGAGCTCAACTAATGAAAAACTGTTTTTT
cdr3_aa: CASSEGSSTNEKLFF
d_call: NA
v_call: TRBV7-9
j_call: TRBJ1-4
clone_size: once

cdr3_nt: TGTGCCATCAGTGAGGTACAGGGGGCGAGGGCCTACGAGCAGTACTTC
cdr3_aa: CAISEVQGARAYEQYF
d_call: TRBD1
v_call: TRBV10-3
j_call: TRBJ2-7
clone_size: once

cdr3_nt: TGTGCCAGCAGCGCCCGGGCTACTGGGCGGCTGTTTTTT
cdr3_aa: CASSARATGRLFF
d_call: NA
v_call: TRBV9
j_call: TRBJ1-4
clone_size: once

cdr3_nt: TGTGCCAGCAGGAAATATGGTTCCGGCTACACCTTC
cdr3_aa: CASRKYGSGYTF
d_call: NA
v_call: TRBV6-5
j_call: TRBJ1-2
clone_size: NA

cdr3_nt: TGTGCCAGCAGTGAAGAGCACTACAGGGTAGTTGGACAGCCCCAGCATTTT
cdr3_aa: CASSEEHYRVVGQPQHF
d_call: NA
v_call: TRBV2
j_call: TRBJ1-5
clone_size: NA

cdr3_nt: TGCAGCGTTCCCGGGACTAGCGGGACCTTCGGATCGACCCAGTACTTC
cdr3_aa: CSVPGTSGTFGSTQYF
d_call: TRBD2
v_call: TRBV29-1
j_call: TRBJ2-5
clone_size: NA

cdr3_nt: TGTGCCATCAGTGAAGGGGGGAGCGCAGATACGCAGTATTTT
cdr3_aa: CAISEGGSADTQYF
d_call: NA
v_call: TRBV10-3
j_call: TRBJ2-3
clone_size: NA

cdr3_nt: TGTGCCAGCAGTTTGAGGTTTGCCGGAAACACAGATACGCAGTATTTT
cdr3_aa: CASSLRFAGNTDTQYF
d_call: NA
v_call: TRBV28
j_call: TRBJ2-3
clone_size: once

cdr3_nt: TGCAGCGCTAAGCTAGCGGGTCGCACAGATACGCAGTATTTT
cdr3_aa: CSAKLAGRTDTQYF
d_call: TRBD2
v_call: TRBV29-1
j_call: TRBJ2-3
clone_size: NA

cdr3_nt: TGTGCCAGCAGTTATAGGTTTAACACTGAAGCTTTCTTT
cdr3_aa: CASSYRFNTEAFF
d_call: NA
v_call: TRBV6-5
j_call: TRBJ1-1
clone_size: NA

cdr3_nt: TGTGCCAGCAGTCCCCGATCCCGGGGAGGAGGCACTGAAGCTTTCTTT
cdr3_aa: CASSPRSRGGGTEAFF
d_call: NA
v_call: TRBV28
j_call: TRBJ1-1
clone_size: NA

cdr3_nt: TGTGCCAGCAGCCAAGACAGCTACGAGCAGTACTTC
cdr3_aa: CASSQDSYEQYF
d_call: NA
v_call: TRBV11-3
j_call: TRBJ2-7
clone_size: NA

cdr3_nt: TGTGCCAGCAGCTCCCTAGCGGGGGGCTTCACCGGGGAGCTGTTTTTT
cdr3_aa: CASSSLAGGFTGELFF
d_call: TRBD2
v_call: TRBV13
j_call: TRBJ2-2
clone_size: NA

cdr3_nt: TGTGCCAGCAGCCTAGTTGGAAGGGGGCGCCGGGAGACCCAGTACTTC
cdr3_aa: CASSLVGRGRRETQYF
d_call: TRBD1
v_call: TRBV5-6
j_call: TRBJ2-5
clone_size: NA

cdr3_nt: TGTGCCAGCAGCCAAGGGACAGGGGGCTATCAGCCCCAGCATTTT
cdr3_aa: CASSQGTGGYQPQHF
d_call: TRBD1
v_call: TRBV4-2
j_call: TRBJ1-5
clone_size: once